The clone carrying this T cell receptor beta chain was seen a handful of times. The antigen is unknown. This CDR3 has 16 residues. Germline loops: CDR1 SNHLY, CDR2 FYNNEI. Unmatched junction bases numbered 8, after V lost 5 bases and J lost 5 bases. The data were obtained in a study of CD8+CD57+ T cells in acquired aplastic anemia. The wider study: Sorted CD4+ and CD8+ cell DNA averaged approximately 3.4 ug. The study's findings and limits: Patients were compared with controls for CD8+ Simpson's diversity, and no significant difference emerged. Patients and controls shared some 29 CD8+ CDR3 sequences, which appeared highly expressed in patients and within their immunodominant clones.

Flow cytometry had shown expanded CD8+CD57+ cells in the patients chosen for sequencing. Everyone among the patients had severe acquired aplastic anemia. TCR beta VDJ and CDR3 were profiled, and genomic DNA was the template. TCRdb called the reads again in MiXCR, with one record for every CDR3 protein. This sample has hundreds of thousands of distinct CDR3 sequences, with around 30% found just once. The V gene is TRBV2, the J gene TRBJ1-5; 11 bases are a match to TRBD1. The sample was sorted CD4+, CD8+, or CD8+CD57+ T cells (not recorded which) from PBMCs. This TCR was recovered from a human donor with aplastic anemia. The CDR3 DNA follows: TGTGCCAGCAGTCGGACAGGGGGCATTGGGGATCAGCCCCAGCATTTT. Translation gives CASSRTGGIGDQPQHF. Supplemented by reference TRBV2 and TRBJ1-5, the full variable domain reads EPEVTQTPSHQVTQMGQEVILRCVPISNHLYFYWYRQILGQKVEFLVSFYNNEISEKSEIFDDQFSVERPDGSNFTLKIRSTKLEDSAMYFCASSRTGGIGDQPQHFGDGTRLSIL.